Listed below are T cell receptor beta chains from one sample, sequenced in a study of cytomegalovirus exposure and HLA in healthy donors. Assay used: immunoSEQ multiplex PCR; TCRdb lists only in-frame clones, some missing. The sample has 100,000 to 150,000 clones, over 75% seen once. What was sequenced was PBMCs. These receptors all stem from a human donor in good health. Each CDR3 is given with its conserved first and last residue. D genes are given only for firm matches. Only part of the rows carry a size: once, few, many, or a class if the clone is expanded.

d_gene	abundance	v_gene	j_gene	CDR3nt	CDR3aa
TRBD1	-	TRBV28	TRBJ1-5	TGTGCCAGCAGGGGACAGGGTCTTAAAAACAATCAGCCCCAGCATTTT	CASRGQGLKNNQPQHF
TRBD2	-	TRBV5-6	TRBJ2-7	TGTGCCAGCAGCCCGGGACTAGCGGGATACTACGAGCAGTACTTC	CASSPGLAGYYEQYF
TRBD1	-	TRBV2	TRBJ1-5	TGTGCCAGCAGTTTGACAGGGGGCTCAAATCAGCCCCAGCATTTT	CASSLTGGSNQPQHF
TRBD2	-	TRBV13	TRBJ2-7	TGTGCCAGCAGCTCGGGGGGAAGCCCCTACGAGCAGTACTTC	CASSSGGSPYEQYF
TRBD1	-	TRBV6-4	TRBJ2-5	TGTGCCAGCAGTGACCCGACCTCCGGGACAGGGGCTGTAGAAGAGACCCAGTACTTC	CASSDPTSGTGAVEETQYF
TRBD2	-	TRBV19	TRBJ2-4	TGTGCCAGTAGTCCTCTAGCGGAACTAGCCAAAAACATTCAGTACTTC	CASSPLAELAKNIQYF
TRBD1	-	TRBV18	TRBJ2-7	TGTGCCAGCTCACCTCCCGGGACAGCTACCTACGAGCAGTACTTC	CASSPPGTATYEQYF
-	-	TRBV6-1	TRBJ1-5	TGTGCCAGCAGTGTTGGAGGGGATCAGCCCCAGCATTTT	CASSVGGDQPQHF
TRBD2	-	TRBV4-3	TRBJ2-3	TGCGCCAGCAGCCAAGGTACAGCGGGAACCACAGATACGCAGTATTTT	CASSQGTAGTTDTQYF
-	-	TRBV19	TRBJ1-4	TGTGCCAGTAGTATAGATCGCGGCCATGAAAAACTGTTTTTT	CASSIDRGHEKLFF
TRBD1	-	TRBV30	TRBJ1-4	TGTGCCTGGAGCTTGAAGGGGGCTTCTAATGAAAAACTGTTTTTT	CAWSLKGASNEKLFF
-	-	TRBV28	TRBJ1-3	TGTGCCAGCGGGGGGATGAGGGGAAACACCATATATTTT	CASGGMRGNTIYF
-	-	TRBV29-1	TRBJ2-7	TGCAGCGTTCCAGGCCTGAGCTCCTACGAGCAGTACTTC	CSVPGLSSYEQYF
TRBD2	few	TRBV28	TRBJ2-1	TGTGCCAGCAGTCTAGCGGGCCACTACAATGAGCAGTTCTTC	CASSLAGHYNEQFF
TRBD2	-	TRBV9	TRBJ2-1	TGTGCCAGCAGCGCTAGCGGTCCTCTTAATGAGCAGTTCTTC	CASSASGPLNEQFF
-	-	TRBV7-2	TRBJ1-1	TGTGCCAGCAGCATTCGTCGGAACACTGAAGCTTTCTTT	CASSIRRNTEAFF
-	-	TRBV20-1	TRBJ2-1	TGCAGTGCTAGCGGGGGTGAGCAGTTCTTC	CSASGGEQFF
-	-	TRBV11-2	TRBJ1-2	TGTGCCAGCAGCTTAAGCGGTGACGGCGGCTACACCTTC	CASSLSGDGGYTF
-	-	TRBV6-6	TRBJ1-1	TGTGCCAGCAGAGACACAGGGAGGGGAACTGAAGCTTTCTTT	CASRDTGRGTEAFF
-	-	TRBV27	TRBJ1-1	TGTGCCAGCAGTCCCGGTCGATCTTCCGAAGCTTTCTTT	CASSPGRSSEAFF
TRBD1	-	TRBV7-3	TRBJ1-1	TGTGCCAGCAGTCGGACAGGGCAAAACACTGAAGCTTTCTTT	CASSRTGQNTEAFF
TRBD2	-	TRBV18	TRBJ2-7	TGTGCCAGCTCACTGGCTAGCGGAGAGCGGTACTTC	CASSLASGERYF
-	-	TRBV27	TRBJ2-3	TGTGCCAGCAGTTTTGGTGGGCTTCACACAGATACGCAGTATTTT	CASSFGGLHTDTQYF
TRBD1	-	TRBV6-1	TRBJ1-2	TGTGCCAGCAGTGTGGACAGGGGGGATGGCTACACCTTC	CASSVDRGDGYTF
-	-	TRBV6-1	TRBJ1-1	TGTGCCAGCAGTGAAAGCAACGGAGCCGTAGCTTTCTTT	CASSESNGAVAFF
-	-	TRBV11-3	TRBJ1-1	TGTGCCAGCAGCTTAGATGAAGGGAGGAACACTGAAGCTTTCTTT	CASSLDEGRNTEAFF
TRBD2	-	TRBV5-1	TRBJ2-2	TGCGCCAGCAGCCCCCTTAGCGGGAGTGCGACCGGGGAGCTGTTTTTT	CASSPLSGSATGELFF
TRBD1	few	TRBV19	TRBJ1-1	TGTGCCAGTAATGAACCCGGGGAAGGGGGCGCTGAAGCTTTCTTT	CASNEPGEGGAEAFF
-	-	TRBV11-3	TRBJ2-1	TGTGCCAGCAGCCCGTTAGCGGATTGGGCATTTGCCTACAATGAGCAGTTCTTC	CASSPLADWAFAYNEQFF
-	-	TRBV11-2	TRBJ2-1	TGTGCCAGCAGCTTACAGGCAGCCGCCTCCTACAATGAGCAGTTCTTC	CASSLQAAASYNEQFF
-	-	TRBV6-5	TRBJ1-2	TGTGCCAGCAGTTACTCTACTGAAAACTATGGCTACACCTTC	CASSYSTENYGYTF
-	-	TRBV6-5	TRBJ2-5	TGTGCCAGCACAGAAGAGACCCAGTACTTC	CASTEETQYF
TRBD2	-	TRBV6-5	TRBJ2-1	TGTGCCAGCACTGGGAGACTAGCGGGAGAAGGTGAGCAGTTCTTC	CASTGRLAGEGEQFF
-	few	TRBV6-5	TRBJ1-2	TGTGCCAGCAGTGAAAGGGGGAGTGGGGGTGGCTACACCTTC	CASSERGSGGGYTF
TRBD2	-	TRBV5-1	TRBJ2-5	TGCGCCAGCAGCTTGGGGGGGGGAGAGACCCAGTACTTC	CASSLGGGETQYF
-	-	TRBV4-1	TRBJ1-2	TGCGCCAGCAGCCAAGATTCAGGGGCACGGGGCTATGGCTACACCTTC	CASSQDSGARGYGYTF
TRBD2	-	TRBV6-5	TRBJ2-1	TGTGCCAGCAGTTATGTGAGCGGGAGGGCCCAAAATGAGCAGTTCTTC	CASSYVSGRAQNEQFF
TRBD1	-	TRBV9	TRBJ2-7	TGTGCCAGCAGCTTACGGGGACAGGACTCCTACGAGCAGTACTTC	CASSLRGQDSYEQYF
TRBD2	-	TRBV7-2	TRBJ2-2	TGTGCCAGCAGCCTAACTAGCGGCCGAAGAACCGGGGAGCTGTTTTTT	CASSLTSGRRTGELFF
-	few	TRBV19	TRBJ1-6	TGTGCCAGTAGTATACTGCGTACAGGGTCAAGCTCCTATAATTCACCCCTCCACTTT	CASSILRTGSSSYNSPLHF
TRBD2	-	TRBV28	TRBJ2-1	TGTGCCAGCAGTGGCGGGGGTACCTACAATGAGCAGTTCTTC	CASSGGGTYNEQFF
-	-	TRBV19	TRBJ1-2	TGTGCCAGTAGTATAGAGGAGGGACTCTATGGCTACACCTTC	CASSIEEGLYGYTF
TRBD2	-	TRBV29-1	TRBJ2-1	TGCAGCGCCACCGTAGCGGGCATTTCCTACAATGAGCAGTTCTTC	CSATVAGISYNEQFF
-	-	TRBV12-5	TRBJ1-3	TGTGCTAGTGGTTTACAAGGGGTTAGAAACACCATATATTTT	CASGLQGVRNTIYF
-	-	TRBV27	TRBJ2-6	TGTGCCAGCAGTTTACGGGTTTCAGGGGCCAACGTCCTGACTTTC	CASSLRVSGANVLTF
TRBD1	-	TRBV7-2	TRBJ2-7	TGTGCCAGCAGCTTAGAGCAAACAGGGGGCTCCTACGAGCAGTACTTC	CASSLEQTGGSYEQYF
-	-	TRBV10-2	TRBJ2-5	TGCGCCAGCAGTGGTCAGGTGAATTTGGAGACCCAGTACTTC	CASSGQVNLETQYF
TRBD1	-	TRBV5-1	TRBJ1-2	TGCGCCAGCAGCTTGTCAGGGGGCTCGGACTATGGCTACACCTTC	CASSLSGGSDYGYTF
-	few	TRBV6-5	TRBJ2-6	TGTGCCAGCAGTTACTTCAGCTCTGGGGCCAACGTCCTGACTTTC	CASSYFSSGANVLTF
TRBD1	-	TRBV6-1	TRBJ1-5	TGTGCCAGCAGTGCCAACAGGGGCAGCAATCAGCCCCAGCATTTT	CASSANRGSNQPQHF
TRBD2	few	TRBV11-3	TRBJ2-3	TGTGCCAGCAGCTTGAGGACTAGCGGCACAGATACGCAGTATTTT	CASSLRTSGTDTQYF
-	-	TRBV28	TRBJ2-5	TGTGCCAGCAGCCAAAGCCGACTCCAAGAGACCCAGTACTTC	CASSQSRLQETQYF
TRBD2	-	TRBV19	TRBJ2-3	TGTGCCAGTAGGGATTCGACTAGCGGGAGAGTCCCAGATACGCAGTATTTT	CASRDSTSGRVPDTQYF
TRBD1	-	TRBV28	TRBJ1-5	TGTGCCAGCAGTTTAAGCAGGGGGGTTTTACAGCCCCAGCATTTT	CASSLSRGVLQPQHF
TRBD2	once	TRBV9	TRBJ2-5	TGTGCCAGCAGCGTAGATCCGGGAGGAGAGACCCAGTACTTC	CASSVDPGGETQYF
TRBD2	-	TRBV19	TRBJ2-1	TGTGCCAGTACCCGGACTAGCGGGAACTCCTACAATGAGCAGTTCTTC	CASTRTSGNSYNEQFF
-	-	TRBV18	TRBJ1-3	TGTGCCAGCTCACCAGGACAGCCGAGCTCTGGAAACACCATATATTTT	CASSPGQPSSGNTIYF
TRBD1	-	TRBV28	TRBJ2-2	TGTGCCAGCAGGCGCCGGGACAGTTCGAACACCGGGGAGCTGTTTTTT	CASRRRDSSNTGELFF
TRBD2	-	TRBV6-6	TRBJ2-3	TGTGCCAGCAGTCTTAGCGGGAGAGGACCAGATACGCAGTATTTT	CASSLSGRGPDTQYF